This entry features one T cell receptor (beta chain) sequence. Roughly 0.45 to 1 ug RNA was reverse transcribed with random hexamers. The method of amplification for TCR beta CDR3 was immunoSEQ multiplex PCR, covering 54 Vbeta and 13 Jbeta. One entry per CDR3 protein results from TCRdb running MiXCR on the immunoSEQ multiplex PCR reads. The table shows about 430,000 distinct CDR3 sequences, with 85% to 90% occurring only once. V lost 7 bases and J lost 0; bases outside the gene matches: 8. There are 15 residues in the CDR3. Germline V lookup: CDR1 SGHRS, CDR2 YFSETQ. This sample is part of a study of CD8 T cells in Susac syndrome. In blood CD8+ and CD4+ T cells, TCR beta underwent sequencing. Negative isolation yielded CD8+ and CD4+ T cells; FACS enriched TEMRA cells.

The J gene is TRBJ2-3, the V gene TRBV5-1; TRBD2 matches 7 bases. Sequences were obtained from CD8+ T cells from PBMCs. This receptor was taken from a human donor with multiple sclerosis. The CDR3 region has the DNA TGCGCCAGCTCCCCTAGCGGATCAAGCACAGATACGCAGTATTTT. It specifies CASSPSGSSTDTQYF.